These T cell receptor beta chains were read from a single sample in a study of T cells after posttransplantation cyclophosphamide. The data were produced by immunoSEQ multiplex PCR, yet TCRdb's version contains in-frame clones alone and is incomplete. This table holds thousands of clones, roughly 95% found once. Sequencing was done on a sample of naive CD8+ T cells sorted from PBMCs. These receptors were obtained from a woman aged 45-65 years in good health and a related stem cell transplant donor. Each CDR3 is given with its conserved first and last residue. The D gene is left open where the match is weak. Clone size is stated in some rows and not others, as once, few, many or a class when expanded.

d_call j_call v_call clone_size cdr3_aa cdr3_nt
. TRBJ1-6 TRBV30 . CASRWEGVSSPLHF TGTGCCTCCCGCTGGGAGGGGGTCAGTTCACCCCTCCACTTT
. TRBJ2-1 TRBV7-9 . CASSLTTEINEQFF TGTGCCAGCAGCTTAACGACTGAAATCAATGAGCAGTTCTTC
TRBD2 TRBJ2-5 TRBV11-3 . CASSPLGLAGGFETQYF TGTGCCAGCAGCCCCCTGGGGCTAGCGGGAGGGTTTGAGACCCAGTACTTC
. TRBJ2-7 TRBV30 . CAYYRTATYEQYF TGTGCCTACTATCGGACAGCGACCTACGAGCAGTACTTC
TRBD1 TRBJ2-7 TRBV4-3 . CASSQELGQGPYEQYF TGCGCCAGCAGCCAAGAACTAGGACAGGGACCCTACGAGCAGTACTTC
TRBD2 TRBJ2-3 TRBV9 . CASSVRLASGPLDTQYF TGTGCCAGCAGCGTTAGGTTAGCTAGCGGGCCATTGGATACGCAGTATTTT
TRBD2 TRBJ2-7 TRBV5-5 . CASTSGGGGAFGEQYF TGTGCCAGCACCTCGGGAGGGGGAGGGGCTTTTGGTGAGCAGTACTTC
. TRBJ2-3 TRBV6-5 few CASSYRRDTQYF TGTGCCAGCAGTTATAGGAGGGATACGCAGTATTTT
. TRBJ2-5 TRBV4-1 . CASSQRAGTLLETQYF TGCGCCAGCAGCCAGCGAGCCGGGACTTTACTGGAGACCCAGTACTTC
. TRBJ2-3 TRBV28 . CASGRRLESTDTQYF TGTGCCAGCGGCCGACGACTAGAGAGCACAGATACGCAGTATTTT
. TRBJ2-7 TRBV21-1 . CASSRGLAGDCEQYF TGTGCCAGCAGCAGGGGTCTAGCGGGAGACTGCGAGCAGTACTTC
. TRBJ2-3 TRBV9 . CASSVGGGQPADTPYF TGTGCCAGCAGCGTAGGCGGGGGCCAGCCCGCAGATACGCCGTATTTT
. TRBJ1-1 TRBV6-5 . CASSYSVGGGTEAFF TGTGCCAGCAGTTACTCGGTGGGGGGAGGTACTGAAGCTTTCTTT
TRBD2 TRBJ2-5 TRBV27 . CASSPTSGIWETQYF TGTGCCAGCAGTCCCACTAGCGGGATTTGGGAGACCCAGTACTTC
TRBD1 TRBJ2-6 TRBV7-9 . CASGSRGRSGANVLTF TGTGCCAGCGGGTCTAGGGGGCGAAGTGGGGCCAACGTCCTGACTTTC
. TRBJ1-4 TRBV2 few CASNGIQINEKLFF TGTGCCAGCAACGGGATACAAATTAATGAAAAACTGTTTTTT
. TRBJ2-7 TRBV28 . CASSPLIQGYLYEQYF TGTGCCAGCAGCCCTCTAATTCAGGGCTACCTATACGAGCAGTACTTC
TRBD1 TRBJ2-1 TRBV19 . CASSITGVEQFF TGTGCCAGTAGTATTACAGGGGTTGAGCAGTTCTTC
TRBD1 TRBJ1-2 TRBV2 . CASREEEDRGVYGYTF TGTGCCAGCAGGGAAGAGGAGGACAGGGGAGTCTATGGCTACACCTTC
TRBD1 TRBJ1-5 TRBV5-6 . CASSLGQGGQPQHF TGTGCCAGCAGCCTCGGACAGGGAGGACAGCCCCAGCATTTT
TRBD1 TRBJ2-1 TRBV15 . CATSAYRGSPYNEQFF TGTGCCACCAGCGCCTACAGGGGATCTCCCTACAATGAGCAGTTCTTC
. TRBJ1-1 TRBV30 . CARRGLDPEAFF TGTGCCCGCCGGGGTTTAGACCCTGAAGCTTTCTTT
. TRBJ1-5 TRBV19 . CASSTRQDGEYQPQHF TGTGCCAGTAGTACCCGACAGGATGGGGAGTATCAGCCCCAGCATTTT
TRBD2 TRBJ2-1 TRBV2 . CACAPGTSYNEQFF TGTGCCTGCGCCCCCGGGACTAGCTACAATGAGCAGTTCTTC
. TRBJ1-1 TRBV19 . CASSIGGAERTEAFF TGTGCCAGTAGTATTGGTGGGGCGGAACGGACTGAAGCTTTCTTT
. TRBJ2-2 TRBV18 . CASSPGAEELFF TGTGCCAGCTCACCGGGAGCGGAGGAGCTGTTTTTT
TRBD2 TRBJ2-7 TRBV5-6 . CASSWVKAGGGYEQYF TGTGCCAGCAGCTGGGTCAAAGCGGGAGGTGGATACGAGCAGTACTTC
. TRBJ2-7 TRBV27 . CASSSGHEQYF TGTGCCAGCAGTTCTGGCCACGAGCAGTACTTC
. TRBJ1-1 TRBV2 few CASSESGMNTEAFF TGTGCCAGCAGTGAATCCGGGATGAACACTGAAGCTTTCTTT
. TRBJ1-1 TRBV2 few CAISQGRNTEAFF TGTGCCATCTCACAGGGCAGGAACACTGAAGCTTTCTTT
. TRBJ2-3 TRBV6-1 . CASNRGDTQYF TGTGCCAGCAACCGGGGAGATACGCAGTATTTT
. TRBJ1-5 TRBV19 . CASSILGLQPQHF TGTGCCAGTAGTATTCTGGGGCTCCAGCCCCAGCATTTT
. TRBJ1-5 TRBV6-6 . CASRAGQPQHF TGTGCCAGCAGGGCTGGCCAGCCCCAGCATTTT
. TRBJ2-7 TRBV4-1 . CASSQDLRPDEQYF TGCGCCAGCAGCCAAGATCTCAGGCCCGACGAGCAGTACTTC
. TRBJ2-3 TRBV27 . CASSLNPTGTDTQYF TGTGCCAGCAGTTTAAATCCAACTGGCACAGATACGCAGTATTTT
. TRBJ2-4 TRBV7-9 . CASSPPLAKNIQYF TGTGCCAGCAGCCCCCCCCTAGCCAAAAACATTCAGTACTTC
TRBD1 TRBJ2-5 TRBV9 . CASSGRTGGGRETQYF TGTGCCAGCAGCGGACGGACAGGGGGCGGGAGGGAGACCCAGTACTTC
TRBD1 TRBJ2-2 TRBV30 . CAWSSGGPGELFF TGTGCCTGGAGCTCAGGGGGCCCCGGGGAGCTGTTTTTT
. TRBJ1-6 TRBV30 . CAWSVEHLDSPLHF TGTGCCTGGAGTGTGGAGCATCTGGATTCACCCCTCCACTTT
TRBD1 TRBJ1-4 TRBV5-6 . CASSLEGALSEKLFF TGTGCCAGCAGCTTGGAGGGGGCGCTAAGTGAAAAACTGTTTTTT
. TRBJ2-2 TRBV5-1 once CASSSPEGVNTGELFF TGCGCCAGCAGCTCCCCTGAGGGGGTTAACACCGGGGAGCTGTTTTTT
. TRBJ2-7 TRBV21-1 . CASSPDRDSYEQYF TGTGCCAGCAGCCCGGACAGGGATTCCTACGAGCAGTACTTC
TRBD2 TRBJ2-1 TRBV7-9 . CASKHSTGLASYEQFF TGTGCCAGCAAACATTCCACGGGACTAGCCTCGTATGAGCAGTTCTTC
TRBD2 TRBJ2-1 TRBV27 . CASSLFGRRDEQFF TGTGCCAGCAGTTTATTCGGGAGGAGGGATGAGCAGTTCTTC
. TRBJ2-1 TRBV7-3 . CASSLAGPRYNEQFF TGTGCCAGCAGCTTAGCGGGGCCCCGCTACAATGAGCAGTTCTTC
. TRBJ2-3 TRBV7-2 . CASSWGPTQYF TGTGCCAGCAGCTGGGGGCCTACGCAGTATTTT
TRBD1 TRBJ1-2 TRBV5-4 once CASRRDRDYGYTF TGTGCCAGCAGACGGGACAGGGACTATGGCTACACCTTC
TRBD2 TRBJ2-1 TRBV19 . CATGSGSGYNEQFF TGTGCCACGGGGAGCGGGAGTGGATACAATGAGCAGTTCTTC
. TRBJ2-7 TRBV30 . CAWSLDWTASYEQYF TGTGCCTGGAGCCTTGACTGGACAGCCTCCTACGAGCAGTACTTC
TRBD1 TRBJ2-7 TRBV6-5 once CASSFGPGTESYEQYF TGTGCCAGCAGTTTCGGTCCCGGGACAGAGTCCTACGAGCAGTACTTC
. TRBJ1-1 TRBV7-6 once CASSLEGRGAEAFF TGTGCCAGCAGCTTAGAAGGCCGGGGGGCTGAAGCTTTCTTT
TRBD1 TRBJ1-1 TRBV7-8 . CASSPWGGQGVLWNTEAFF TGTGCCAGCAGCCCCTGGGGTGGACAGGGGGTCCTATGGAACACTGAAGCTTTCTTT
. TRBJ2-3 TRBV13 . CASSLLAPDTQYF TGTGCCAGCAGCTTGCTAGCGCCAGATACGCAGTATTTT
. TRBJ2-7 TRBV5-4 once CASSGSGTSHSYEQYF TGTGCCAGCAGCGGGTCCGGGACATCCCACTCCTACGAGCAGTACTTC
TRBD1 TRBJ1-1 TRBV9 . CASSLGQGGNTEAFF TGTGCCAGCAGCCTTGGACAGGGGGGGAACACTGAAGCTTTCTTT
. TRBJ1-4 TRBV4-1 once CASSREKLFF TGCGCCAGTTCCCGTGAAAAACTGTTTTTT